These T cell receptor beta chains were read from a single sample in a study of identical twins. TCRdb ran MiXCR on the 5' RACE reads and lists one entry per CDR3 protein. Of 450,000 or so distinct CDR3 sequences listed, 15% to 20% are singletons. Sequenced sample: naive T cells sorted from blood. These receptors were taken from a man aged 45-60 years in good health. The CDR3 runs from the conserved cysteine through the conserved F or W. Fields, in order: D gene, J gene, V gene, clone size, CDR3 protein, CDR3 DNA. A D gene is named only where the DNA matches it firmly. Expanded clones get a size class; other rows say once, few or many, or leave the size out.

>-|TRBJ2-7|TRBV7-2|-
CASSLVSGLEQYF
TGTGCCAGCAGCTTAGTAAGCGGTCTAGAGCAGTACTTC
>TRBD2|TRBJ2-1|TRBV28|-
CASSSLFSGGATGEQFF
TGTGCCAGCAGTTCTCTGTTCAGCGGGGGGGCGACGGGTGAGCAGTTCTTC
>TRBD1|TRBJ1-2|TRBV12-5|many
CASGLVLDREYGYTF
TGTGCTAGTGGTTTGGTACTGGACAGGGAGTATGGCTACACCTTC
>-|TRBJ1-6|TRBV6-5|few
CASSYSRDYLLNSPLHF
TGTGCCAGCAGTTACTCCCGGGACTACCTCCTTAATTCACCCCTCCACTTT
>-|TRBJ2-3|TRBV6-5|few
CASSYSITDTQYF
TGTGCCAGCAGTTACTCGATAACAGATACGCAGTATTTT
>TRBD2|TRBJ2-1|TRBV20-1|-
CSARGGGRSNEQFF
TGCAGTGCTAGAGGGGGCGGGAGGTCCAATGAGCAGTTCTTC
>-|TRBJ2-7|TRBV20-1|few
CSARFRASYEQYF
TGCAGTGCTAGATTCAGGGCCTCCTACGAGCAGTACTTC
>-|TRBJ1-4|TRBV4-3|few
CASSHRDWSEKLFF
TGCGCCAGCAGCCACCGGGACTGGAGTGAAAAACTGTTTTTT
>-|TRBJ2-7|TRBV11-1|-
CASSLAGPRYEQYF
TGTGCCAGCAGCTTAGCCGGACCGCGCTACGAGCAGTACTTC
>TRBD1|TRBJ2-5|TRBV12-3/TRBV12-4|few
CASSRTGVGETQYF
TGTGCCAGCAGTAGGACAGGGGTCGGGGAGACCCAGTACTTC
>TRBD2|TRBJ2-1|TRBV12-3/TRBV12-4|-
CASSSQGSGVSYNEQFF
TGTGCCAGCAGTTCCCAAGGTAGCGGGGTCTCCTACAATGAGCAGTTCTTC
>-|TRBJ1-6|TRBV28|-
CASSLSQGGRSPLHF
TGTGCCAGCAGTTTATCACAGGGAGGTCGGTCACCCCTCCACTTT
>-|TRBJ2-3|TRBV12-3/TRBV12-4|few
CASSPRGESTDTQYF
TGTGCCAGCAGCCCCCGGGGAGAGAGCACAGATACGCAGTATTTT
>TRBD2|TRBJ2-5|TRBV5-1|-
CASSSLAGVAETQYF
TGCGCCAGCAGCTCCTTAGCGGGAGTCGCGGAGACCCAGTACTTC
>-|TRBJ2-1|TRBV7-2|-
CASSLDLTNEQFF
TGTGCCAGCAGCTTGGACTTGACAAATGAGCAGTTCTTC
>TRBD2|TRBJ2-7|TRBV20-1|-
CSAMGLAGGGEQYF
TGCAGTGCTATGGGACTAGCGGGAGGAGGCGAGCAGTACTTC
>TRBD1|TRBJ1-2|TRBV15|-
CATSMDRGRDNYGYTF
TGTGCCACCAGTATGGACAGGGGGCGAGATAACTATGGCTACACCTTC
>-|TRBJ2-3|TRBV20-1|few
CSASDIRYSTDTQYF
TGCAGTGCCTCGGACATCCGGTATAGCACAGATACGCAGTATTTT
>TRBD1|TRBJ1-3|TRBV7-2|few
CASSSRTGSSGNTIYF
TGTGCCAGCAGTTCTAGGACAGGGAGCTCTGGAAACACCATATATTTT
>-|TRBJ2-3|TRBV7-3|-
CASSSGLSGRIDTQYF
TGTGCCAGCAGCTCCGGACTAAGCGGGCGTATCGATACGCAGTATTTT
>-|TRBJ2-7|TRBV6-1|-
CASSDGGTGEQYF
TGTGCCAGCAGTGATGGGGGGACGGGGGAGCAGTACTTC
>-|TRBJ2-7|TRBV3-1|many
CASSLTPRDRFGEQYF
TGTGCCAGCAGCCTTACACCCCGGGACCGCTTCGGAGAGCAGTACTTC
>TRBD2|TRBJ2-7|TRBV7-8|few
CASSSSTSDFSYEQYF
TGTGCCAGCAGCTCCTCGACTAGCGACTTTTCCTACGAGCAGTACTTC
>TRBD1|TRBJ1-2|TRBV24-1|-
CATSRGTGGEGYTF
TGTGCCACCAGCCGGGGGACAGGGGGCGAAGGCTACACCTTC
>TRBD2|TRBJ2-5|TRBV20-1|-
CSANIPTSGSKETQYF
TGCAGTGCTAATATACCGACTAGCGGGAGTAAGGAGACCCAGTACTTC
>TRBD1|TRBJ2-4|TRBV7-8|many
CASSLGGQAKKYF
TGTGCCAGCAGCTTGGGGGGACAGGCGAAGAAGTACTTC